The clone carrying this TCR beta chain was seen only a few times. The data derive from a study of naive and memory T cell subsets. Per the germline V gene, CDR1 is SEHNR and CDR2 is FQNEAQ (reference sequence). V lost 7 bases and J 1 base, leaving 10 bases between the germline ends. CDR3 size: 13 residues. An equimolar mix of two oligonucleotides served as the beta constant-region primer for TRBC1 and TRBC2. TCRdb reprocessed the UMI-ligation and nested PCR reads with MiXCR, giving one entry per CDR3 protein. The sample records 120,000 to 150,000 distinct CDR3 sequences, more than 15% being singletons. Sequential positive selection took CD4 T cells first, then CD8 T cells. Cells stained for CD3, CD4, CD8, CD45RA and CD27 were sorted into four subsets.

The V gene is TRBV7-9, the J gene TRBJ1-1; D not certain. This receptor was taken from a human donor in good health. Sequenced sample: naive CD4+ T cells from blood. CDR3 DNA sequence: TGTGCCAGCACCATAACAAGGAACACTGAAGCTTTCTTT. Amino acid sequence: CASTITRNTEAFF. Full variable domain (remainder filled in from reference TRBV7-9 and TRBJ1-1): DTGVSQNPRHKITKRGQNVTFRCDPISEHNRLYWYRQTLGQGPEFLTYFQNEAQLEKSRLLSDRFSAERPKGSFSTLEIQRTEQGDSAMYLCASTITRNTEAFFGQGTRLTVV.